This T cell receptor (beta chain) is drawn from a study of T-cell memory formation after mild COVID-19. General study points: Clones that contracted clustered mainly in CM and EM if CD4+ and in EMRA if CD8+.

CDR1 is SGHRS, CDR2 YFSETQ, per germline. The ends lost 0 bases at V and 1 base at J; junction bases unmatched: 0. The CDR3 contains 14 residues. The table lists this clonotype with many counts. Its specificity is unknown. From the 5' RACE reads, TCRdb called clonotypes with MiXCR, one entry per CDR3 protein. The sample gives 400,000 to 450,000 distinct CDR3 sequences, about 20% of which show up once; around a fifth is in the top ten. Sequences were obtained from PBMCs or a T cell subset sorted from them (not recorded which). This TCR was recovered from a man younger than 35 who had mild COVID-19 (a few samples of this study predate the infection). Cell type and time point are not known. This chain connects TRBV5-1 to TRBJ1-1; 7 nucleotides align to TRBD1. CDR3 sequence: CASSLGDRNTEAFF. The CDR3 DNA reads TGCGCCAGCAGCTTGGGGGACAGGAACACTGAAGCTTTCTTT. Complete variable domain (other parts from reference TRBV5-1 and TRBJ1-1): KAGVTQTPRYLIKTRGQQVTLSCSPISGHRSVSWYQQTPGQGLQFLFEYFSETQRNKGNFPGRFSGRQFSNSRSEMNVSTLELGDSALYLCASSLGDRNTEAFFGQGTRLTVV.